The clone carrying this TCR beta chain was detected only once. These data are taken from a study of CD4 T cells in relation to SARS-CoV-2 and coronaviruses. CD4+ T cells from unexposed donors were obtained before the COVID-19 pandemic (2011-2018). Measured with immunoSEQ multiplex PCR; TCRdb has only the in-frame clones, and not every one. Seen here are just under 65,000 clones, 85% to 95% observed once, and the top ten hold roughly 0.14%. CDR3 length: 13 amino acids. Trimming removed 4 bases from V and 6 bases from J, with 12 bases in between. The germline CDR1 and CDR2 sequences are MDHEN and SYDVKM.

This sequence joins TRBV28 and TRBJ1-1; D unclear. The sample was naive CD4+ T cells from PBMCs. The subset here: naive CD4+ T cells isolated by negative enrichment. The TCR comes from a human donor in good health. CDR3 sequence reads: CASSSPNLAEAFF. CDR3 in DNA: TGTGCCAGCAGTTCCCCGAATCTAGCTGAAGCTTTCTTT.